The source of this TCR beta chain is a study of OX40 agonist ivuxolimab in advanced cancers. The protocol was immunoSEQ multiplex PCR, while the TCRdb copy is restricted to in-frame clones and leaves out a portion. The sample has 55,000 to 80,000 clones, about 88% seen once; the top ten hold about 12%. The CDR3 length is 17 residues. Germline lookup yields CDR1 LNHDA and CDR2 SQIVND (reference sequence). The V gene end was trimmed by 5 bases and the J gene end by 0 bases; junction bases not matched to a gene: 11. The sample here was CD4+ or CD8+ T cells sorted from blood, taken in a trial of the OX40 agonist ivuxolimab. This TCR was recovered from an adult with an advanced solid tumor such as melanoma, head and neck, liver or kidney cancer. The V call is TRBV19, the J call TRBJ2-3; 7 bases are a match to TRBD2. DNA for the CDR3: TGTGCCAGTAGTGGGGGTTCGTTGCGGGGGAGCACAGATACGCAGTATTTT. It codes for CASSGGSLRGSTDTQYF.